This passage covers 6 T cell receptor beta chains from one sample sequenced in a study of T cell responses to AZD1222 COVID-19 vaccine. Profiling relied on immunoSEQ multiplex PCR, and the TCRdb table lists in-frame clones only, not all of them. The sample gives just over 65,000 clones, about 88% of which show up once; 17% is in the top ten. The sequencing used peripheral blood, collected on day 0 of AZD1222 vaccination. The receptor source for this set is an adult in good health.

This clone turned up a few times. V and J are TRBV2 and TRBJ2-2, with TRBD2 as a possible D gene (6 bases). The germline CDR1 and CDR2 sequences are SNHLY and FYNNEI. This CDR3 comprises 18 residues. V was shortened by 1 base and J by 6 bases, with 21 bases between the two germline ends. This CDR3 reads CASSEGRPGTQLSGELFF. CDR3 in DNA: TGTGCCAGCAGTGAAGGAAGACCCGGGACTCAACTGTCCGGGGAGCTGTTTTTT.

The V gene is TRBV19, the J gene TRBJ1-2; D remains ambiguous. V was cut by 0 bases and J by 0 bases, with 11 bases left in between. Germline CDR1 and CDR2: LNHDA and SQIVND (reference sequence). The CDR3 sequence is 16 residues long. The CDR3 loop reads CASSIDREGSNYGYTF. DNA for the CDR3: TGTGCCAGTAGTATAGATCGGGAGGGATCTAACTATGGCTACACCTTC.

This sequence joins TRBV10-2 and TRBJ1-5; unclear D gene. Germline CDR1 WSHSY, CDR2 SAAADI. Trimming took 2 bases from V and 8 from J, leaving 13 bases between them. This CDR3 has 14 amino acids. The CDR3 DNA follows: TGCGCCAGCAGTGAGCCGGGCAGCGGTGAGCCCCAGCATTTT. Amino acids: CASSEPGSGEPQHF.

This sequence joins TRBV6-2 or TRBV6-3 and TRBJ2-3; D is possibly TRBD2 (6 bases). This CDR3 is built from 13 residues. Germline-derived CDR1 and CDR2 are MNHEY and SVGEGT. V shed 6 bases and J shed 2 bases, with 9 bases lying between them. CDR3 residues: CASSASDTDTQYF. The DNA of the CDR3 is TGTGCCAGCAGCGCTAGCGACACAGATACGCAGTATTTT.

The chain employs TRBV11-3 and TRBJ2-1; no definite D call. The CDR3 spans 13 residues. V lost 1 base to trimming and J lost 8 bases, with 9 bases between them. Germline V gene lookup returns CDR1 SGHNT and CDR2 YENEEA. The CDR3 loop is CASSLASEDEQFF. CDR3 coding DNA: TGTGCCAGCAGCTTAGCGAGCGAGGATGAGCAGTTCTTC.

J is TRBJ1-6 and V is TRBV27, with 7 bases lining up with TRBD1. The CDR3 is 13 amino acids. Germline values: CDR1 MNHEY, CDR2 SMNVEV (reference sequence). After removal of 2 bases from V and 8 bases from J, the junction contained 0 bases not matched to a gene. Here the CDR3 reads CASSLGTDSPLHF. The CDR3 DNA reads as TGTGCCAGCAGTTTAGGGACAGATTCACCCCTCCACTTT.